Following are 22 T cell receptor beta chains from one sample sequenced in a study of human T cells and chemical hapten exposure listed by TCRdb under 2021. Library generation was performed with RACE. Sequencing was carried out with a NextSeq 500. In-frame beta chains were kept once TCRdb had trimmed the public reads at Q25 with fastp and called clones with MiXCR. A single entry per CDR3 protein holds the most common genes and DNA from its merged rows. For this sample there are around 31,000 distinct CDR3 sequences; approximately 7.4% appear just once. Of the sample, around a tenth falls within the top ten clones. Interpreted using the paper, the time point label stands for: healthy volunteer bleed at 2 weeks. Total RNA was extracted from unfractionated whole blood collected in Tempus Blood RNA tubes. The sequenced sample consisted of whole blood. Receptors were obtained from a human donor in good health. Some clones in this sample may be carry-over from other donors' samples.

At least ten counts were recorded for this clonotype. The V gene is TRBV5-1, the J gene TRBJ2-3; tentative D call: TRBD2 (6 bases). The V gene lost 0 bases and the J gene lost 2 bases, with 16 bases spanning the gap. The CDR3 loop spans 17 amino acids. Germline CDR1 reads SGHRS; CDR2 reads YFSETQ. The CDR3 nucleotides read TGCGCCAGCAGCTTGGGAGCCCGGGACTGGAACACAGATACGCAGTATTTT. Translating gives CASSLGARDWNTDTQYF.

The chain employs TRBV12-3 or TRBV12-4 and TRBJ1-1; 7 bases are shared with TRBD1. This CDR3 contains 15 residues. Trimming took 6 bases from V and 0 from J; bases not matched to a gene: 7. CDR3 bases: TGTGCCAGCAGGAATGGACAGGACATGAACACTGAAGCTTTCTTT. It specifies CASRNGQDMNTEAFF.

This clonotype was detected a few times. The chain links TRBV20-1 to TRBJ2-7; tentative D call: TRBD1 (6 bases). In germline, CDR1 is DFQATT, CDR2 SNEGSKA (reference sequence). The CDR3 spans 16 residues. Trimming removed 3 bases at V and 1 base at J, with 19 bases between. CDR3 DNA sequence: TGCAGTGCTAGCGGGTTAGGAACAGGGTTTTCCTACGAGCAGTACTTC. It encodes CSASGLGTGFSYEQYF.

This clonotype was picked up one time. This may stem from a read error, because a much larger clone lies one nucleotide away. J is TRBJ2-7 and V is TRBV28, with a possible D match to TRBD1 (6 bases). This CDR3 comprises 15 residues. The germline CDR1 and CDR2 sequences are MDHEN and SYDVKM. CDR3 sequence: CTSISTGLSSYEQYF. CDR3 nucleotides: TGTACCAGCATCTCTACAGGGCTAAGCTCCTACGAGCAGTACTTC.

This clonotype was observed a handful of times. The rearrangement joins TRBV11-1 to TRBJ2-7; 9 nucleotides align to TRBD1. Germline V CDR1 and CDR2: SGHAT, FQDESV (reference sequence). The length of the CDR3 is 14 residues. The J segment lost 5 bases and the V segment lost 5 bases, leaving 7 bases of the junction unmatched. CDR3 sequence reads: CASSHRDRDHEQYF. In nucleotides, the CDR3 is TGTGCCAGCAGCCACCGGGACAGGGACCACGAGCAGTACTTC.

Only a few counts were recorded for this clonotype. The CDR3 nucleotides are TGTGCCAGCAGCCTCAAGGAAACCAATGGCTACACCTTC. Translation gives CASSLKETNGYTF. The chain links TRBV6-5 to TRBJ1-2; no firm D call. V was shortened by 6 bases and J by 6 bases, with 14 bases between the two germline ends. From germline, CDR1 is MNHEY and CDR2 SVGAGI. This CDR3 is built from 13 residues.

This clonotype appeared a few times. The rearrangement uses TRBV29-1 and TRBJ1-1; D gene ambiguous. V was clipped by 4 bases and J by 0 bases, with 9 bases between them. The CDR3 spans 13 residues. Germline values: CDR1 SQVTM, CDR2 ANQGSEA. CDR3 sequence reads: CSVAGNLNTEAFF. As DNA, the CDR3 is TGCAGCGTTGCTGGGAATTTGAACACTGAAGCTTTCTTT.

The CDR3 DNA follows: TGCAGTGCTTCCCGGGACAGGGATGAAAAACTGTTTTTT. It encodes CSASRDRDEKLFF. This chain joins TRBV20-1 and TRBJ1-4, with TRBD1 identical over 9 bases. CDR3 length: 13 amino acids. Germline lookup yields CDR1 DFQATT and CDR2 SNEGSKA (reference sequence). J was trimmed by 6 bases and V by 5 bases; bases with no gene match: 4.

The genes are TRBV2 and TRBJ1-4; weak D call: TRBD1 (6 bases). With 5 bases removed from V and 4 bases from J, the gap between germline ends came to 14 bases. From germline, CDR1 is SNHLY and CDR2 FYNNEI. The CDR3 has 15 residues. The CDR3 nucleotides read TGTGCCAGCAGTCCACAGGGAATACGTAATGAAAAACTGTTTTTT. Its translation is CASSPQGIRNEKLFF.

Ten or more counts support this clonotype. This chain links TRBV20-1 with TRBJ2-1, with TRBD2 identical over 8 bases. This CDR3 spans 14 amino acids. The J segment lost 10 bases and the V segment lost 6 bases, leaving 14 bases of the junction unmatched. CDR1 and CDR2 from the germline V gene are DFQATT and SNEGSKA (reference sequence). The CDR3 sequence is CSAQSGSGMWEQFF. The CDR3 DNA follows: TGCAGTGCCCAAAGCGGGAGTGGGATGTGGGAGCAGTTCTTC.

In this sample, this clonotype turned up many times. The chain is built from TRBV12-3 or TRBV12-4 and TRBJ1-1; D unclear. This CDR3 spans 11 amino acids. V shed 7 bases and J shed 1 base, with 4 bases lying between them. The CDR3 sequence is CASNTNTEAFF. In DNA form, the CDR3 reads TGTGCCAGCAACACGAACACTGAAGCTTTCTTT.

This clonotype was found a few times. This chain connects TRBV20-1 to TRBJ2-3; 8 bases are shared with TRBD2. Germline V gene lookup returns CDR1 DFQATT and CDR2 SNEGSKA (reference sequence). The CDR3 totals 15 residues. After removal of 0 bases from V and 3 bases from J, the junction contained 5 bases not matched to a gene. CDR3 in amino acids: CSARDVLAVTDTQYF. The CDR3 DNA is TGCAGTGCTAGAGACGTACTAGCGGTTACAGATACGCAGTATTTT.

This clonotype occurred many times. V gene TRBV11-2 combines with J gene TRBJ2-1; no definite D call. The V gene lost 4 bases and the J gene lost 9 bases, with 7 bases spanning the gap. The CDR3 length is 11 residues. The germline V gene has CDR1 SGHAT and CDR2 FQNNGV. CDR3 nucleotides: TGTGCCAGCAGCTCATTCGGTGAGCAGTTCTTC. This encodes CASSSFGEQFF.

This clonotype was counted a few times. The V call is TRBV10-2, the J call TRBJ2-1; 11 bases map to TRBD2. Per germline, CDR1 WSHSY and CDR2 SAAADI. The junction had 11 bases not matched to a gene; V was cut back by 0 bases and J by 10 bases. The CDR3 loop spans 17 amino acids. The CDR3 nucleotides are TGCGCCAGCAGTGAGTCGAAGTACGGGACTAGCGGCGGGGAGCAGTTCTTC. Its protein is CASSESKYGTSGGEQFF.

This clonotype was seen at least ten times. V usage is TRBV20-1 and J usage is TRBJ1-1; D is perhaps TRBD1 (6 bases). V lost 2 bases and J lost 4, with 17 bases in between. The CDR3 contains 15 residues. Germline V gene sequence: CDR1 DFQATT, CDR2 SNEGSKA (reference sequence). The CDR3 region has the DNA TGCAGTGCTAGACACCGGGACACAAGGGGCACTGAAGCTTTCTTT. It encodes CSARHRDTRGTEAFF.

Sample share makes this clonotype medium-sized. The chain employs TRBV29-1 and TRBJ1-1, with 8 bases fitting TRBD1. This CDR3 comprises 15 residues. Germline CDR1 is SQVTM and CDR2 is ANQGSEA. V gave up 7 bases and J gave up 0 bases; unmatched junction bases: 10. In nucleotides, the CDR3 is TGCAGCGCCTCAGGGGGCTGGGGCATGAACACTGAAGCTTTCTTT. This gives the protein CSASGGWGMNTEAFF.

For this clonotype: A much bigger clone sits one base away, suggesting this may be a read error. The rearrangement joins TRBV5-6 to TRBJ2-2, with D uncertain. Germline V CDR1 and CDR2: SGHDT, YYEEEE. Trimming cost V 4 bases and J 8 bases, with 12 bases left between them. This CDR3 region has 13 residues. The DNA of the CDR3 is TGTGCCAGCAGCGCCTGGAGAGAAGGGGAGCTGTTTTTT. Its translation is CASSAWREGELFF.

This clonotype has ten or more counts. The chain employs TRBV18 and TRBJ2-7; tentatively, D is TRBD1 (6 bases). The CDR3 loop spans 13 amino acids. Trimming removed 3 bases from V and 3 bases from J, with 9 bases in between. Germline assignment: CDR1 KGHSH and CDR2 LQKENI. This CDR3 reads CASSPATGYEQYF. DNA for the CDR3: TGTGCCAGCTCACCCGCGACAGGCTACGAGCAGTACTTC.

The DNA for the CDR3 is TGTGCCAGCAGCTTGGCGGGGAGGGGACGCAACACTGAAGCTTTCTTT. Translating gives CASSLAGRGRNTEAFF. The chain joins TRBV5-4 to TRBJ1-1; D is perhaps TRBD1 (5 bases). With 0 bases removed from V and 2 bases from J, the gap between germline ends came to 14 bases. The CDR3 runs 16 residues. The germline V gene encodes CDR1 SGHNT and CDR2 YYREEE (reference sequence).

This clonotype was detected many times. The V gene is TRBV7-9, the J gene TRBJ1-4; D unresolved. This CDR3 region has 19 residues. Per the germline V gene, CDR1 is SEHNR and CDR2 is FQNEAQ (reference sequence). The V end lost 2 bases, the J end lost 6 bases, and 25 bases lay between the germline ends. CDR3 region: CASSLNPTSLFPGYEKLFF. For the CDR3, the DNA is TGTGCCAGCAGCTTAAATCCTACCTCCCTATTCCCGGGATATGAAAAACTGTTTTTT.

The chain couples TRBV18 to TRBJ2-3; D remains unclear. Germline CDR1 KGHSH, CDR2 LQKENI. V was clipped by 5 bases and J by 1 base, with 16 bases between them. This CDR3 is built from 16 residues. Here the CDR3 reads CASSASGVARTDTQYF. The DNA of the CDR3 is TGTGCCAGCTCAGCCTCCGGTGTCGCGCGCACAGATACGCAGTATTTT.

This clonotype was seen many times. V gene TRBV10-3 combines with J gene TRBJ2-7; the match to TRBD2 covers 8 bases. CDR1 ENHRY and CDR2 SYGVKD come from the germline V gene. V was pared by 0 bases and J by 7 bases, with 8 bases of the junction left unmatched. The CDR3 consists of 15 residues. The CDR3, as DNA: TGTGCCATCAGTGAGTCGGCTAGCGGGCTCAGGGAGCAGTACTTC. Its translation: CAISESASGLREQYF.